This T cell receptor (beta chain) was obtained from a study of vaccination effects on CD4 cells after COVID-19. The method was immunoSEQ multiplex PCR; TCRdb's version includes in-frame clones alone and lacks a portion of them. The table has 20,000 to 25,000 clones, over 65% seen once. CDR1 is SNHLY and CDR2 is FYNNEI in the germline V gene. This CDR3 has 11 residues. With 6 bases clipped from V and 5 bases from J, the junction kept 0 bases outside the gene matches. Viral peptide pools were used in the ViraFEST assay to expand antigen-specific CD4+ T cells, and sequencing came afterward. Upon completion of 10 to 11 days in culture, CD4+ T cells were isolated. None of the vaccinated had previously contracted SARS-CoV-2, and their nucleocapsid antibodies tested negative. As concerns this clone: The antigen remains unidentified.

Study results and limitations: Late post-vaccination samples showed marked contraction of infection- and vaccine-induced clones. Common cold coronaviruses were cross-recognized by only 1 of 255 vaccine-induced clones in healthy vaccinees.

Sequenced material: CD4+ T cells from PBMCs cultured with HCoV-NL63 spike peptides, taken before COVID-19 vaccination. This clonotype was obtained from a human donor who received a COVID-19 vaccine. This chain uses TRBV2 with TRBJ2-5, with 7 bases aligning to TRBD2. CDR3: CASRGGETQYF. The DNA of the CDR3 is TGTGCCAGCAGGGGAGGGGAGACCCAGTACTTC. The complete variable domain, with remaining parts taken from reference TRBV2 and TRBJ2-5, reads EPEVTQTPSHQVTQMGQEVILRCVPISNHLYFYWYRQILGQKVEFLVSFYNNEISEKSEIFDDQFSVERPDGSNFTLKIRSTKLEDSAMYFCASRGGETQYFGPGTRLLVL.